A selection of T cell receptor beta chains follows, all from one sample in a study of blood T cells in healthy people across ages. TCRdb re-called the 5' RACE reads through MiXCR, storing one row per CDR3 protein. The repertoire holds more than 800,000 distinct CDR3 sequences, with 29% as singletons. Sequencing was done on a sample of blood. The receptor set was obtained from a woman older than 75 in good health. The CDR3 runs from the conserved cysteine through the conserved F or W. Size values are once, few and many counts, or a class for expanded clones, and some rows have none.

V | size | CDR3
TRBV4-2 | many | CASSQREADTQYF
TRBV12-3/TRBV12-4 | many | CASSPGQYSNQPQHF
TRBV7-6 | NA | CASSVSGSAGDQPQHF
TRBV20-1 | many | CSALPVRADTQYF
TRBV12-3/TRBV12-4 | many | CASSLDPTSTDTQYF
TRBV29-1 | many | CSVQSGTEGTDTQYF
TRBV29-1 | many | CSVESGRAFF
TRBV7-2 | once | CASSPGQGTNTEAFF
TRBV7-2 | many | CASSLGALAGGSGETQYF
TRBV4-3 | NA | CASSQDVQGPYFESLHF
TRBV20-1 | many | CSARDQAGPSYNEQFF
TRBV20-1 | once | CRARTSGGTQYF
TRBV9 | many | CASSPDTGTPLHF
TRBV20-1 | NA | CSARVGSTYVQYF
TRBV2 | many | CASSERLAKNIQYF
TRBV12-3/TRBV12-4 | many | CASSPRTGRDSPLHF
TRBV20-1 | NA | CSARDRGASNQPQHF
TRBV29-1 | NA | CGVEMNTEAFF
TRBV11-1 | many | CASSPQWGGTDTQYF
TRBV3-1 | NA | CASSQGIGSNQPQHF
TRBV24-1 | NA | CATSDSTGLNPNYGYTF
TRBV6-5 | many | CASSRFATNEKLFF